This passage covers 29 T cell receptor beta chains from one sample sequenced in a study of tumor-infiltrating lymphocytes in localized non-small cell lung cancer. The protocol was immunoSEQ multiplex PCR, while the TCRdb copy is restricted to in-frame clones and leaves out a portion. The profile shows nearly 9,500 clones, approximately 80% of them singletons. The sequencing input was uninvolved lung tissue not adjacent to the tumor. All receptors come from a human donor with non-small cell lung cancer.

J is TRBJ1-5 and V is TRBV28, with 9 bases aligning to TRBD1. There are 15 residues in the CDR3. V shed 9 bases and J 2 bases; nucleotides not matched to a gene: 8. CDR1 is MDHEN and CDR2 is SYDVKM in the germline V gene. In DNA, the CDR3 is TGTGCCAGTAAAACAGGGGGCGCGGGCAATCAGCCCCAGCATTTT. Protein: CASKTGGAGNQPQHF.

This clone is a singleton in its sample. The chain recombines TRBV2 with TRBJ2-5; D remains unclear. In germline, CDR1 is SNHLY, CDR2 FYNNEI. With 4 bases removed from V and 8 bases from J, the gap between germline ends came to 8 bases. The CDR3 sequence is 11 residues long. The CDR3 reads CASSVEITQYF. CDR3 nucleotides: TGTGCCAGCAGTGTAGAGATAACCCAGTACTTC.

The chain joins TRBV7-8 to TRBJ1-4; D gene ambiguous. V was clipped by 1 base and J by 3 bases, with 12 bases between them. Germline lookup yields CDR1 SGHVS and CDR2 FQNEAQ. The CDR3 consists of 16 residues. The CDR3 nucleotides are TGTGCCAGCAGCTTAGTAATGGTTTCCGCTAATGAAAAACTGTTTTTT. This translates into CASSLVMVSANEKLFF. Full variable domain (remainder filled in from reference TRBV7-8 and TRBJ1-4): GAGVSQSPRYKVAKRGQDVALRCDPISGHVSLFWYQQALGQGPEFLTYFQNEAQLDKSGLPSDRFFAERPEGSVSTLKIQRTQQEDSAVYLCASSLVMVSANEKLFFGSGTQLSVL.

The V call is TRBV6-5, the J call TRBJ2-7; a possible D gene is TRBD1 (5 bases). Between the trimmed V and J ends, which lost 0 bases and 2 bases, there was a span of 11 bases. Germline CDR1 is MNHEY and CDR2 is SVGAGI. The CDR3 totals 15 residues. CDR3 bases: TGTGCCAGCAGTTACTCGCCCCAGGGTGCCTACGAGCAGTACTTC. Encoded protein: CASSYSPQGAYEQYF.

The chain recombines TRBV4-1 with TRBJ1-2; D may be TRBD1 (6 bases). V lost 0 bases, J lost 1 base, and 12 bases lay in between. CDR1 is MGHRA, CDR2 YSYEKL, per germline. The CDR3 covers 16 residues. The CDR3 is CASSQDDTRGNYGYTF. CDR3 in DNA: TGCGCCAGCAGCCAAGATGATACCAGGGGTAACTATGGCTACACCTTC.

The chain joins TRBV25-1 to TRBJ1-2; 10 nucleotides line up with TRBD1. Germline trimming cut 6 bases from V and 8 bases from J; bases unmatched to any gene: 9. Germline assignment: CDR1 MGHDK and CDR2 SYGVNS. The CDR3 runs to 14 residues. The CDR3 here is CASSPRGQGRGYTF. The CDR3 region has the DNA TGTGCCAGCAGCCCGAGGGGACAGGGGAGGGGCTACACCTTC.

The CDR3 region has the DNA TGCGCCAGCAGCTTGGGGGCAGGCCTAGGCACAGATACGCAGTATTTT. Residues: CASSLGAGLGTDTQYF. V is TRBV5-1 and J is TRBJ2-3; D gene uncertain. V lost 0 bases and J 1 base, leaving 12 bases between the germline ends. Germline V gene lookup returns CDR1 SGHRS and CDR2 YFSETQ. This CDR3 has 16 residues.

V is TRBV4-1 and J is TRBJ1-2; TRBD1 matches 7 bases. After removal of 0 bases from V and 7 bases from J, the junction contained 11 bases not matched to a gene. CDR1 MGHRA and CDR2 YSYEKL come from the germline V gene. This CDR3 has 16 amino acids. In DNA form, the CDR3 reads TGCGCCAGCAGCCAAGATACGAATAGGGGGCGGCGTGGCTACACCTTC. Its protein product is CASSQDTNRGRRGYTF.

The V gene is TRBV11-1, the J gene TRBJ2-5; 7 bases align to TRBD1. The CDR3 spans 13 residues. From germline, CDR1 is SGHAT and CDR2 FQDESV (reference sequence). V gave up 2 bases and J gave up 5 bases; unmatched junction bases: 2. CDR3 protein: CASSLTGEETQYF. CDR3 DNA: TGTGCCAGCAGCTTAACAGGGGAGGAGACCCAGTACTTC.

V and J are TRBV2 and TRBJ2-5, with D hard to call. CDR3 size: 12 residues. Trimming left V 0 bases short and J 4 bases short, with 3 bases between. Germline values: CDR1 SNHLY, CDR2 FYNNEI. The CDR3 nucleotides are TGTGCCAGCAGTGAAGCAGGAGAGACCCAGTACTTC. Amino acids: CASSEAGETQYF.

The chain uses TRBV7-9 and TRBJ1-2; no definite D call. Germline V lookup: CDR1 SEHNR, CDR2 FQNEAQ (reference sequence). The CDR3 contains 13 residues. V was cut by 1 base and J by 5 bases, with 8 bases left in between. CDR3 sequence: CASSLGAVYGYTF. The CDR3 DNA sequence: TGTGCCAGCAGCTTAGGTGCGGTGTATGGCTACACCTTC. The variable domain in full, completed from reference TRBV7-9 and TRBJ1-2, reads DTGVSQNPRHKITKRGQNVTFRCDPISEHNRLYWYRQTLGQGPEFLTYFQNEAQLEKSRLLSDRFSAERPKGSFSTLEIQRTEQGDSAMYLCASSLGAVYGYTFGSGTRLTVV.

This chain uses TRBV7-2 with TRBJ1-2; 8 bases are a match to TRBD1. The junction had 22 bases not matched to a gene; V was cut back by 5 bases and J by 8 bases. CDR3 length: 18 amino acids. In germline, CDR1 is SGHTA, CDR2 FQGNSA. The CDR3, as DNA: TGTGCCAGCAGCCCCCAGGCGGGGGTGTCAGGGGGCGGAGGGGGCTACACCTTC. Amino acid sequence: CASSPQAGVSGGGGGYTF.

The V call is TRBV29-1, the J call TRBJ1-1; D not certain. Trimming removed 3 bases from V and 1 base from J, with 6 bases in between. This CDR3 is built from 12 residues. Germline CDR1 SQVTM, CDR2 ANQGSEA. CDR3 in amino acids: CSVDSSNTEAFF. In DNA, the CDR3 is TGCAGCGTTGATTCTTCGAACACTGAAGCTTTCTTT.

This chain links TRBV19 with TRBJ2-1, with unresolved D. The V end lost 7 bases, the J end lost 3 bases, and 7 bases lay between the germline ends. CDR1 LNHDA and CDR2 SQIVND come from the germline V gene (reference sequence). The CDR3 runs 12 residues. CDR3 in DNA: TGTGCCAGTATGAGTGGCTACAATGAGCAGTTCTTC. This encodes CASMSGYNEQFF.

The rearrangement joins TRBV28 to TRBJ1-5, with D hard to call. The CDR3 extends over 10 amino acids. Germline lookup yields CDR1 MDHEN and CDR2 SYDVKM. Trimming took off 5 bases at V and 7 bases at J, with 3 bases between the two ends. Here the CDR3 DNA reads TGTGCCAGCAGTCGGCAGCCCCAGCATTTT. Its protein is CASSRQPQHF.

The chain recombines TRBV10-2 with TRBJ1-4; 8 nucleotides align to TRBD1. CDR1 is WSHSY, CDR2 SAAADI, per germline. Unmatched junction bases numbered 3, after V lost 8 bases and J lost 4 bases. The CDR3 is 13 amino acids. As DNA, the CDR3 is TGCGCCAGCGGGGGACAGGTTAATGAAAAACTGTTTTTT. Translating it yields CASGGQVNEKLFF.

This chain uses TRBV28 with TRBJ1-6, with 9 bases lining up with TRBD1. CDR1 and CDR2 (germline): MDHEN, SYDVKM. Germline trimming cut 5 bases from V and 9 bases from J; bases unmatched to any gene: 8. CDR3 length: 15 amino acids. Here the CDR3 reads CASSPGQGPASPLHF. Here the CDR3 DNA reads TGTGCCAGCAGTCCCGGACAGGGGCCCGCTTCACCCCTCCACTTT.

This clone was observed a few times. This chain connects TRBV9 to TRBJ1-2, with TRBD1 identical over 9 bases. Germline assignment: CDR1 SGDLS and CDR2 YYNGEE. The CDR3 runs to 15 residues. The ends lost 4 bases at V and 0 bases at J; junction bases unmatched: 4. CDR3: CASSPRDRANYGYTF. CDR3 bases: TGTGCCAGCAGCCCGAGGGACAGGGCTAACTATGGCTACACCTTC.

V gene TRBV7-9 combines with J gene TRBJ2-7, with D unresolved. The V gene's germline CDR1 is SEHNR and CDR2 FQNEAQ (reference sequence). Trimming stripped 0 bases from V and 5 bases from J, with 11 bases between. The CDR3 is 14 amino acids. CDR3 DNA: TGTGCCAGCAGCTTAGCGACGGTGGGGAACGAGCAGTACTTC. It encodes CASSLATVGNEQYF.

The rearrangement uses TRBV2 and TRBJ1-1; D unresolved. V gave up 6 bases and J gave up 1 base, with 12 bases separating them. The CDR3 runs to 14 residues. Per germline, CDR1 SNHLY and CDR2 FYNNEI. The CDR3: CASRARIENTEAFF. CDR3 in DNA: TGTGCCAGCAGAGCCCGGATTGAGAACACTGAAGCTTTCTTT. The variable domain in full, with the rest retrieved from reference TRBV2 and TRBJ1-1, is EPEVTQTPSHQVTQMGQEVILRCVPISNHLYFYWYRQILGQKVEFLVSFYNNEISEKSEIFDDQFSVERPDGSNFTLKIRSTKLEDSAMYFCASRARIENTEAFFGQGTRLTVV.

The chain employs TRBV5-4 and TRBJ2-2; the D is unclear. This CDR3 spans 15 amino acids. V shed 0 bases and J shed 0 bases, with 6 bases lying between them. CDR1 is SGHNT, CDR2 YYREEE, per germline (reference sequence). The CDR3 region has the DNA TGTGCCAGCAGCTTGGGGGCAGCGAACACCGGGGAGCTGTTTTTT. Translation gives CASSLGAANTGELFF.

V and J are TRBV6-1 and TRBJ1-2; 7 bases match TRBD1. This CDR3 region has 13 residues. Trimming at V came to 4 bases and at J to 2 bases, leaving 1 base not matched to a gene. CDR1 and CDR2 (germline): MNHNS, SASEGT. The CDR3 loop is CASSVQGNYGYTF. CDR3 nucleotides: TGTGCCAGCAGTGTACAGGGGAACTATGGCTACACCTTC.

The chain uses TRBV6-1 and TRBJ1-1; D possibly corresponds to TRBD1 (5 bases). This CDR3 region has 14 residues. Germline V gene data show CDR1 as MNHNS and CDR2 as SASEGT. Trimming pared 5 bases from V and 9 bases from J, leaving 19 bases between. The CDR3, as DNA: TGTGCCAGCAGTCCTACTCTGACAGTGCGCAAAGCTTTCTTT. It yields the protein CASSPTLTVRKAFF.

The gene calls are TRBV9 and TRBJ1-3, with D possibly matching TRBD1 (5 bases). CDR1 is SGDLS and CDR2 is YYNGEE in the germline V gene. The CDR3 has 16 amino acids. The V end was cut by 0 bases, the J end by 0 bases, with 10 bases between. CDR3 bases: TGTGCCAGCAGCGTAGGCCGGGGGAGCTCTGGAAACACCATATATTTT. It encodes CASSVGRGSSGNTIYF.

Concerning this clone itself: The germline gene is not matched at one end of the junction; a read error may be the cause. The chain uses TRBV7-9 and TRBJ2-1; D remains ambiguous. In germline, CDR1 is SEHNR, CDR2 FQNEAQ (reference sequence). The CDR3 contains 12 residues. The CDR3 region is CASGPSHNEQFF. CDR3 DNA sequence: TGTGCCAGCGGACCCTCCCACAATGAGCAGTTCTTC. Variable domain in full (rest from reference TRBV7-9 and TRBJ2-1): DTGVSQNPRHKITKRGQNVTFRCDPISEHNRLYWYRQTLGQGPEFLTYFQNEAQLEKSRLLSDRFSAERPKGSFSTLEIQRTEQGDSAMYLCASGPSHNEQFFGPGTRLTVL.

V gene TRBV29-1 combines with J gene TRBJ1-1, with D uncertain. CDR1 and CDR2 from the germline V gene are SQVTM and ANQGSEA. The CDR3 has 14 amino acids. The V gene lost 2 bases and the J gene lost 0 bases, with 10 bases spanning the gap. CDR3 in DNA: TGCAGCGTTGAATTGGGGATAATGAACACTGAAGCTTTCTTT. It is translated as CSVELGIMNTEAFF.

DNA for the CDR3: TGTGCCAGCAGCTTAGTCGCTAGCGGGGGCGCAGATACGCAGTATTTT. Translating gives CASSLVASGGADTQYF. The chain is built from TRBV7-2 and TRBJ2-3; 10 bases are shared with TRBD2. J gave up 4 bases and V 1 base, and 5 bases lay outside the gene matches. Germline V gene data show CDR1 as SGHTA and CDR2 as FQGNSA. The CDR3 covers 16 residues. The full variable domain, rest sourced from reference TRBV7-2 and TRBJ2-3, is GAGVSQSPSNKVTEKGKDVELRCDPISGHTALYWYRQSLGQGLEFLIYFQGNSAPDKSGLPSDRFSAERTGGSVSTLTIQRTQQEDSAVYLCASSLVASGGADTQYFGPGTRLTVL.

The rearrangement uses TRBV5-6 and TRBJ1-1; D remains unclear. Looked up from germline, CDR1 is SGHDT and CDR2 is YYEEEE. The CDR3 runs 15 residues. The V end lost 0 bases, the J end lost 1 base, and 10 bases lay between the germline ends. The DNA of the CDR3 is TGTGCCAGCAGCTTGGAGGGATCTACGAACACTGAAGCTTTCTTT. It translates to CASSLEGSTNTEAFF.

This clone turned up a few times. This chain links TRBV21-1 with TRBJ1-2; TRBD1 is the table's D call and was not checked against the DNA. TRBV21-1 is recorded as a pseudogene. The CDR3 totals 13 residues. DNA for the CDR3: TGTGCCAGCAGCACGACAGGGTACTATGGCTACACCTTC. Protein: CASSTTGYYGYTF.